This T cell receptor beta chain was profiled in a study of CD8+CD57+ T cells in acquired aplastic anemia. Study context: CD4+ and CD8+ cells, once sorted, gave DNA averaging roughly 3.4 ug. The study, taken as a whole, reports: The same twenty-nine CD8+ CDR3 sequences occurred in patients and in controls.

Both TCR beta VDJ combination and CDR3 sequence profiling were carried out. Genomic DNA was the template for this profiling. From the reads, TCRdb called clonotypes with MiXCR, one entry per CDR3 protein. This table has roughly 180,000 distinct CDR3 sequences, around 63% appearing once. By flow cytometry, patients selected for sequencing had shown an expansion of CD8+CD57+ cells. Receipt of therapy had not occurred in any patient by the time of blood sampling. Comment on this clonotype: Its antigen is unidentified.

The source is a human donor with aplastic anemia. The sample comprised sorted CD4+, CD8+, or CD8+CD57+ T cells (not recorded which) from PBMCs.

CDR3 nucleotide sequence: TGTGCCAGCAGTGAGACGGTCACCTACGAGCAGTACTTC. This encodes CASSETVTYEQYF. The rearrangement uses TRBV2 and TRBJ2-7; unclear D gene. This CDR3 is 13 amino acids long. Trimming removed 3 bases at V and 2 bases at J, with 8 bases between. Germline V lookup: CDR1 SNHLY, CDR2 FYNNEI.